The clone carrying this TCR beta chain showed up just once. Unmatched junction bases numbered 10, after V lost 2 bases and J lost 7 bases. Germline loops: CDR1 SNHLY, CDR2 FYNNEI. The length of the CDR3 is 16 residues. Per the authors' pipeline: Researchers report that nucleated cell counts were estimated from reference gene primer amplification. The protocol was immunoSEQ multiplex PCR, while the TCRdb copy is restricted to in-frame clones and leaves out a portion. V, J and clone size are taken as reported in that table, and D and trimming were inferred from the DNA itself. Among 350,000 to 400,000 clones listed, around 90% were seen once. This entry is derived from a study of blood T cell repertoires in COVID-19. Study details: The analysed material was cDNA or gDNA that came from T cells, B-cell-depleted T cells, or PBMCs.

Sample: peripheral blood. V is TRBV2 and J is TRBJ1-5; 8 nucleotides line up with TRBD1. The sequence was collected from a man aged 18 to 29 with active or convalescent COVID-19. The CDR3 DNA reads TGTGCCAGCAGTGAAATCAGGGGGCGATTTAACCAGCCCCAGCATTTT. Amino acid sequence: CASSEIRGRFNQPQHF.